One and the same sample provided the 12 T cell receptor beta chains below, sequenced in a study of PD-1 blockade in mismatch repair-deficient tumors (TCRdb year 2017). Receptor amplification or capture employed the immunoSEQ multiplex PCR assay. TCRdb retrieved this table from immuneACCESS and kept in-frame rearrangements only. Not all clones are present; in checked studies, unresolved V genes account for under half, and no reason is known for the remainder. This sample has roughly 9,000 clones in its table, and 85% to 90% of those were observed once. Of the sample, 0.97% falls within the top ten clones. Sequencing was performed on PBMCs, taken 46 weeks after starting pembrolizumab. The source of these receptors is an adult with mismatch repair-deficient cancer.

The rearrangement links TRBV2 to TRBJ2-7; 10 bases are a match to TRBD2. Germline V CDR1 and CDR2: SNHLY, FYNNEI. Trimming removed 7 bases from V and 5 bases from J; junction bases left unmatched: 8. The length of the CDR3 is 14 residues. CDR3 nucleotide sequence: TGTGCCAGCACCGAACTAGCGGGGCGCAACGAGCAGTACTTC. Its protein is CASTELAGRNEQYF.

For the CDR3, the DNA is TGTGCCAGCAGTGGTCCTAGCGCGTTCTTAAACAATGAGCAGTTCTTC. Its translation is CASSGPSAFLNNEQFF. This sequence joins TRBV2 and TRBJ2-1; tentative D call: TRBD2 (6 bases). V lost 4 bases and J lost 5, with 18 bases in between. The CDR3 is 16 residues long. Germline CDR1 SNHLY, CDR2 FYNNEI.

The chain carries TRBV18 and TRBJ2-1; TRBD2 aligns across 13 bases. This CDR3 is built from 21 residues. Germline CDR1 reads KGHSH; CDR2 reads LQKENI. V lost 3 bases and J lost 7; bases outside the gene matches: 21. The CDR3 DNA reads TGTGCCAGCTCACCCCTTGGAGCCACTAGCGGGAGGGCCAGAGGTCGGAATGAGCAGTTCTTC. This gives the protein CASSPLGATSGRARGRNEQFF.

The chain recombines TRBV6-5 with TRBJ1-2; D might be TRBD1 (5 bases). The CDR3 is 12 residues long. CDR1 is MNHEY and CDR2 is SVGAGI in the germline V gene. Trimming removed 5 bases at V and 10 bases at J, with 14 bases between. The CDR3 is CASSNSGHPYTF. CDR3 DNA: TGTGCCAGCAGTAATTCCGGACATCCCTACACCTTC.

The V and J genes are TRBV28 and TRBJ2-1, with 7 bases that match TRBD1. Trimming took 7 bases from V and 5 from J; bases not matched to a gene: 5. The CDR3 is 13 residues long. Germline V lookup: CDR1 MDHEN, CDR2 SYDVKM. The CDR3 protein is CASIGTGDNEQFF. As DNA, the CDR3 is TGTGCCAGCATAGGAACAGGGGACAATGAGCAGTTCTTC.

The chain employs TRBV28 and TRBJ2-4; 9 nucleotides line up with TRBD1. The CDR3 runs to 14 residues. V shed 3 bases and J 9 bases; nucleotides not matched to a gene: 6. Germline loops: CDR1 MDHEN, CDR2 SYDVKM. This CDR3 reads CASSLGGQGGIQYF. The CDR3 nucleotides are TGTGCCAGCAGTTTGGGGGGACAGGGAGGCATTCAGTACTTC.

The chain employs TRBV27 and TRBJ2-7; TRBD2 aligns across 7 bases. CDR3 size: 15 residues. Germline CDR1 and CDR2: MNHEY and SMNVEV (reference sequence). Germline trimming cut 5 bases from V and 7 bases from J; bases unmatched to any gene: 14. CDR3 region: CASSPRTSRGDEQYF. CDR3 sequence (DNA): TGTGCCAGCAGTCCCAGGACTAGTCGGGGGGATGAGCAGTACTTC.

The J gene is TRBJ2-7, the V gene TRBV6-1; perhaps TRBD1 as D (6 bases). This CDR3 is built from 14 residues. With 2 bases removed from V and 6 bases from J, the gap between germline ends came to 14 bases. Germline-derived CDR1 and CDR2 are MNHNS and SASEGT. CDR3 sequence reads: CASSENRGYGEQYF. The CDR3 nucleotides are TGTGCCAGCAGTGAAAATAGGGGGTACGGCGAGCAGTACTTC.

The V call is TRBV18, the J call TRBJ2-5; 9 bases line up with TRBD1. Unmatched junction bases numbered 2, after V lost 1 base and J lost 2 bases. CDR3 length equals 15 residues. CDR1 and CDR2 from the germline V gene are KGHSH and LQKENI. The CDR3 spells CASSPRTGEQETQYF. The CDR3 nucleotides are TGTGCCAGCTCACCACGGACAGGGGAACAAGAGACCCAGTACTTC.

CDR3 residues: CASSFSRRGGRIGEQFF. The CDR3 DNA is TGTGCCAGCAGCTTCTCTCGGCGGGGCGGGAGAATCGGTGAGCAGTTCTTC. This sequence joins TRBV7-6 and TRBJ2-1; 7 bases line up with TRBD2. CDR1 and CDR2 from the germline V gene are SGHVS and FNYEAQ. The CDR3 has 17 amino acids. J gave up 9 bases and V 3 bases, and 17 bases lay outside the gene matches. Full variable domain (missing parts from reference TRBV7-6 and TRBJ2-1): GAGVSQSPRYKVTKRGQDVALRCDPISGHVSLYWYRQALGQGPEFLTYFNYEAQQDKSGLPNDRFSAERPEGSISTLTIQRTEQRDSAMYRCASSFSRRGGRIGEQFFGPGTRLTVL.

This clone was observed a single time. CDR3 in DNA: TGTGCCAGTAGTATGACAGGGGGCTTCTCTGAAGCTTTCTTT. This codes for CASSMTGGFSEAFF. The V call is TRBV19, the J call TRBJ1-1, with TRBD1 matching 10 bases. This CDR3 contains 14 residues. From germline, CDR1 is LNHDA and CDR2 SQIVND (reference sequence). Germline trimming cut 3 bases from V and 6 bases from J; bases unmatched to any gene: 4.

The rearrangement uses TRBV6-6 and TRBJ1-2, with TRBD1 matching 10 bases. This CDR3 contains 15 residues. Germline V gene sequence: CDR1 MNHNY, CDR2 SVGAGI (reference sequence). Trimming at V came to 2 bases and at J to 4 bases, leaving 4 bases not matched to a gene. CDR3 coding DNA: TGTGCCAGCAGTTACACGACAGGGGGCGGCTATGGCTACACCTTC. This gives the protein CASSYTTGGGYGYTF.